This TCR beta chain was recovered during a study of T cells in tuberculosis. Study details: A South African cohort included IGRA-negative adolescents, latently infected IGRA-positive adolescents and adults with active tuberculosis. Study-wide points: The TCR-beta difference was not significant; alpha differences partly reflected length.

This CDR3 has 11 residues. The V gene lost 5 bases and the J gene lost 3 bases, with 4 bases spanning the gap. Germline CDR1 MNHNY, CDR2 SVGAGI (reference sequence). As regards this clone: No antigen is known for it.

Sequencing was performed with immunoSEQ multiplex PCR; in TCRdb, only in-frame clones are kept and a portion is missing. The sample shows roughly 34,000 clones, 70% to 90% of them seen only once. The sample's time point: new active TB diagnosis, blood taken before or within 7 days of starting treatment. Each patient had positive sputum smear microscopy and/or positive culture. Each donor contributed 100,000 or so T cells on average, unsorted. The chain combines TRBV6-6 with TRBJ1-1; the D is unclear. The receptor comes from an adult with tuberculosis. Sequences were derived from PBMCs, sampled at tuberculosis diagnosis. Written as DNA, the CDR3 is TGTGCCAGCAGTCCCGACACTGAAGCTTTCTTT. Translated: CASSPDTEAFF.